This T cell receptor (beta chain) was recorded in a study of CD8 T cells in Susac syndrome. Study-wide background: At blood draw, Susac syndrome patients were therapy-naive, on corticosteroids, or on intravenous immunoglobulin alone. Regarding the study as a whole: It was acknowledged in the study that its TCR sequencing and HLA analysis involved a relatively small number of individuals.

The RNA, roughly 0.5 to 1 ug, was put through reverse transcription using random hexamers. Multiplex immunoSEQ PCR targeted 54 Vbeta and 13 Jbeta TCR beta segments. A single record per CDR3 protein comes from TCRdb applying MiXCR to the immunoSEQ multiplex PCR reads. The sample has under 200,000 distinct CDR3 sequences, around 94% seen once. Sequencing of TCR beta was carried out in blood CD8+ and CD4+ T cells. For this clonotype: What it binds is unknown.

Source material: CD4+ T cells from PBMCs. This sequence was found in a human donor with Susac syndrome.

The CDR3 DNA is TGCAGTGCTAGAGACCGAAGGGTGGGTTTCAATCAGCCCCAGCATTTT. It yields the protein CSARDRRVGFNQPQHF. V usage is TRBV20-1 and J usage is TRBJ1-5; D remains ambiguous. Germline V gene lookup returns CDR1 DFQATT and CDR2 SNEGSKA (reference sequence). V was trimmed by 0 bases and J by 3 bases, leaving 15 bases between them. The CDR3 contains 16 residues.